This T cell receptor beta chain is from a study of T cell responses to AZD1222 COVID-19 vaccine. With regard to this clone: The antigen remains undetermined.

Measured with immunoSEQ multiplex PCR; TCRdb has only the in-frame clones, and not every one. The sample yields 150,000 to 200,000 clones, around nine tenths seen once. Study outcomes and limitations: The repertoires were collected only after the peak T cell response. Donors in the cohort were predominantly white British and more often female, and clonal diversity was possibly underestimated.

Sequenced here: peripheral blood, sampled 28 days after the second AZD1222 dose. This TCR derives from an adult who received the AZD1222 COVID-19 vaccine.

The CDR3 DNA is TGTGCCAGCAGGGGGGCGGGAGCTGACTACGAGCAGTACTTC. This gives the protein CASRGAGADYEQYF. The chain carries TRBV6-5 and TRBJ2-7, with D possibly matching TRBD2 (7 bases). The CDR3 sequence is 14 residues long. V dropped 6 bases and J dropped 3 bases, with 15 bases sitting between them. The germline V gene has CDR1 MNHEY and CDR2 SVGAGI.